The subject of this entry is one T cell receptor (beta chain). Using immunoSEQ multiplex PCR, the repertoire was profiled, and TCRdb retains in-frame clones only, with some absent. Of roughly 220,000 clones in the sample, 65% to 85% are singletons; the top ten hold 2% to 2.5%. The CDR3 is made up of 14 amino acids. V shed 7 bases and J 5 bases; nucleotides not matched to a gene: 9. Germline V CDR1 and CDR2: LNHDA, SQIVND (reference sequence). This sample was included in a study of blood T cell repertoires in COVID-19. Study information: Both acute and convalescent COVID-19 samples were obtained from the United States, Italy and Spain.

The sequencing sample was made of peripheral blood. The sequence was collected from a woman aged 55-75 years with acute or convalescent COVID-19. The gene calls are TRBV19 and TRBJ1-1; TRBD1 agrees at 8 bases. The CDR3 nucleotides read TGTGCCAGTATTTCGACAGGGGAGTGGACTGAAGCTTTCTTT. Translated: CASISTGEWTEAFF.